This TCR beta chain was profiled in a study of T-cell memory formation after mild COVID-19. The CDR3 has 13 amino acids. Germline V lookup: CDR1 KGHSH, CDR2 LQKENI. V dropped 6 bases and J dropped 13 bases, with 16 bases sitting between them. TCRdb used MiXCR to reprocess the 5' RACE reads, holding one entry per CDR3 protein. The data contain about 250,000 distinct CDR3 sequences, 15% of them singletons. This clonotype was observed a handful of times. Input material: PBMCs or a T cell subset sorted from them (not recorded which). The source is an adult woman who had mild COVID-19 (a few samples of this study predate the infection). Cell type and time point are not known. The chain joins TRBV18 to TRBJ1-6; tentative D call: TRBD1 (5 bases). CDR3 protein: CASSQGDRRPLHF. CDR3 DNA: TGTGCCAGCTCCCAAGGGGACCGTCGGCCCCTCCACTTT.